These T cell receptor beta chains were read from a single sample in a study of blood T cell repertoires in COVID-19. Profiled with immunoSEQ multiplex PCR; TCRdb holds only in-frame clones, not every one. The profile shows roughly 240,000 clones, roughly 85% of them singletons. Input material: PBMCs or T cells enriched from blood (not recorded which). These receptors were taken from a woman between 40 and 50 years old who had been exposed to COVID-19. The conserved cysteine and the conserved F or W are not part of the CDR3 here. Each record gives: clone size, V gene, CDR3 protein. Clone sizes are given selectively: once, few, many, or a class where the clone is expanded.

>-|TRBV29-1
SVLKRQGREGYT
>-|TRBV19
ASSYRDRAYGYT
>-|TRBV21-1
ASSKWVVGAGTGAEQAF
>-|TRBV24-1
ATSGAGPNEQF
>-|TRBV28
ASSLTGGAYDEQY
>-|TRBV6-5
ASSYYDSGGRGYT
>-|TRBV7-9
ASSPKLENTGELF
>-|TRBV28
ASSLGQGAGGYT
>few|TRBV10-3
AISDATDTQY
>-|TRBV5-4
ASSLDPGQETQY
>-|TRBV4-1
ASSQGAAGGLDTQY
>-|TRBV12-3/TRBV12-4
ASSFTGVEQY
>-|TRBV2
ASSDSTGYGYT
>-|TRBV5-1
ASREAPGQSTDTQY
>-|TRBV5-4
ASSLINEKLF
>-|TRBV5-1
ASSLGDFNQPQH
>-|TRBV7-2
ASSGRTGDNQPQH
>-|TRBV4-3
ASSQGGAASGNTIY
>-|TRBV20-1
SALMETQY
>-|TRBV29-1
SVGEGTGGREQY
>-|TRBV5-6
ASSFGSYRGQDGYT
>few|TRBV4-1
ASSQDVGQGNQPQH
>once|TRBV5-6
ASSLGPELF
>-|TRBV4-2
ASSQGRLAGGPGGADTQY
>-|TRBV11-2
ASSTSGGAWDTQY
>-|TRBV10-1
ASSPRTAGYT